This TCR beta chain was sequenced for a study of shared T cell receptors in the human thymus (dated by TCRdb to 2020 to 2022). Describing the broader study: The study investigated the way shared, self-reactive T-cell receptor alpha chains are produced in the human thymus.

Preparation of the library involved the immunoSEQ multiplex PCR assay. In TCRdb, the immuneACCESS table is reduced to in-frame sequences with V and J assigned. These tables do not hold every clone; where another copy was compared, an unresolved V gene accounts for under half, and the others remain unexplained. The sample table contains 700,000 or so clones; only one count was recorded for 75% to 90% of them. The ten top clones hold roughly 0.01% of the sample. Measured from the cysteine to the phenylalanine, the CDR3 is 19 residues long. Only the CDR3 DNA is retained, 57 bases long and in frame from the first base. According to the germline V gene, CDR1 reads MDHEN and CDR2 reads SYDVKM. The junction carries 28 bases between V and J, which are trimmed by 7 bases and 3 bases respectively. For this clone: Its antigen is still unknown. Base qualities are missing; no much larger clone stands one base away.

The data also belong to a second study, concerning human thymus T cells. From that second study: Immunologically healthy infants undergoing open corrective cardiac surgery for congenital heart defects in Finland were used as donors. The thymus tissue came from surgical resects taken out during corrective cardiac surgery. Both the thymic and the peripheral blood repertoires appeared to show biased V and J gene segment usage. The related research reported highly overlapping thymic TCR repertoires among unrelated individuals. The study described the TCR alpha and beta repertoires in fewer than 10 infant thymus samples and four matching peripheral blood samples. Donor ages ranging from roughly 6 to 250 days were recorded, and a handful of male and a couple of female infants were included in the cohort. Thymocytes were freed from the tissue by mechanical means and kept at -70 degrees C as pellets of roughly 9-34 million cells. A QIAsymphony instrument was used to extract genomic DNA from frozen cell pellets. TCRB and TCRAD loci were amplified from a standardized quantity of quality-controlled genomic DNA using the immunoSEQ multiplex PCR assay. The V(D)J region was spanned by amplicons of a length sufficient to cover the CDR3 and to identify V and J genes. Through the commercial immunoSEQ service, the amplicons were sequenced on an Illumina platform. Primer bias and sequencing errors were corrected as previously described, and TCRAD and TCRB were defined on the basis of the IMGT database. Analysis of the repertoires was done with immunoSEQ Analyzer 3.0 and VDJTools and included basic statistics, V/J segment usage, diversity estimates, rarefaction and pairwise overlap. Diversity was estimated with Chao1, ChaoE, Efron-Thisted, Shannon and inverse Simpson indices, and also on datasets down-sampled to the smallest sample. Repertoire overlap used strict matching of CDR3 nucleotide sequence, V gene and J gene, with Jaccard-based multidimensional scaling clustering. On average, thymus samples yielded 750,000 to 1,000,000 unique TCRB clonotypes, whereas blood samples yielded about 80,000.

This receptor chain uses TRBV28 and TRBJ1-5, with no reliable assignment of the D segment. The source is a girl less than two years old with a congenital heart defect. Donor details come from another sample of the same person, matched by shared clones. Material: thymocytes. The DNA sequence reads TGTGCCAGCACCCGAATTATTGCTACATATTGGGCCGTCAATCAGCCCCAGCATTTT. Translated, it gives CASTRIIATYWAVNQPQHF.